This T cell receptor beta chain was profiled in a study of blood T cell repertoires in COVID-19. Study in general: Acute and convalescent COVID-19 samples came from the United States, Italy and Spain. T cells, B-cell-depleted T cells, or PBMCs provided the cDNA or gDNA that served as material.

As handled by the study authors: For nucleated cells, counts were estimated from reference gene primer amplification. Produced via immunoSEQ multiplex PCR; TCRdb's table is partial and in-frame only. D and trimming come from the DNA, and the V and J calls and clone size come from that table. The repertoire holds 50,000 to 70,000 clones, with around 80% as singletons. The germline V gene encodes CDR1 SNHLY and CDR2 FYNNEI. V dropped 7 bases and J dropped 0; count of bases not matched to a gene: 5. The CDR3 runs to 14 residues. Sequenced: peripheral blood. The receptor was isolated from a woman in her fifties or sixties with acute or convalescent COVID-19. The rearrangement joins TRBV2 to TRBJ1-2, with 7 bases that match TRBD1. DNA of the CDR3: TGTGCCAGCACTATAGACAGGGCTAACTATGGCTACACCTTC. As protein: CASTIDRANYGYTF.